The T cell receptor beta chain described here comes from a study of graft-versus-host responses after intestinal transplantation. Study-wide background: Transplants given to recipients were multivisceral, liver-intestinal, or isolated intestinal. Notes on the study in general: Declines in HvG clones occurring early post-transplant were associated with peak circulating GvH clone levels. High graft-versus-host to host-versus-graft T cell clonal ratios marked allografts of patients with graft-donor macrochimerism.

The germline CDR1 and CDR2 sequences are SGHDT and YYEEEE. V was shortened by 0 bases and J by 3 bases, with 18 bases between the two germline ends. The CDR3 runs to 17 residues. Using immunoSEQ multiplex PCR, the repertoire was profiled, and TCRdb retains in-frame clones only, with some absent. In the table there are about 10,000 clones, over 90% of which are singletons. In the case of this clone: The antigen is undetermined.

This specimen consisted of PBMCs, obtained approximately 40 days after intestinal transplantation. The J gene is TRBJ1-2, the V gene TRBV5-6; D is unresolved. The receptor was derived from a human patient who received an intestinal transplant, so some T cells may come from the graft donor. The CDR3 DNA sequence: TGTGCCAGCAGCTTGGATGGCCAGGCAATGAGGGACTATGGCTACACCTTC. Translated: CASSLDGQAMRDYGYTF.